The clone carrying this T cell receptor (beta chain) was observed a few times. The antigen remains unidentified. The CDR3 has 15 amino acids. V gave up 2 bases and J gave up 9 bases; unmatched junction bases: 15. Germline lookup yields CDR1 SQVTM and CDR2 ANQGSEA. The entry originates in a study of cytomegalovirus exposure and HLA in healthy donors. It was with 60 Vbeta and 13 Jbeta primers that the PCR ran. The protocol was immunoSEQ multiplex PCR, while the TCRdb copy is restricted to in-frame clones and leaves out a portion. Of more than 65,000 clones detected, almost 85% appear once; the ten largest clones hold 1.9%. Overall study findings and caveats: When presence/absence was analysed, sequencing depth was taken to be roughly uniform across donors. Common viral pathogens were later found to be apparently linked to several of the most significant clusters. The study designated fewer than 200 TCR beta chains cytomegalovirus-associated. It was reportedly the case that the classifier diagnosed cytomegalovirus status with high specificity and sensitivity.

The TCR comes from a man younger than 35 in good health and CMV-seronegative. This chain connects TRBV29-1 to TRBJ2-5, with TRBD2 identical over 7 bases. The source material was PBMCs. The CDR3 is CSVELSSPGREAQYF. DNA of the CDR3: TGCAGCGTTGAACTCTCTTCCCCAGGTCGGGAGGCCCAGTACTTC.